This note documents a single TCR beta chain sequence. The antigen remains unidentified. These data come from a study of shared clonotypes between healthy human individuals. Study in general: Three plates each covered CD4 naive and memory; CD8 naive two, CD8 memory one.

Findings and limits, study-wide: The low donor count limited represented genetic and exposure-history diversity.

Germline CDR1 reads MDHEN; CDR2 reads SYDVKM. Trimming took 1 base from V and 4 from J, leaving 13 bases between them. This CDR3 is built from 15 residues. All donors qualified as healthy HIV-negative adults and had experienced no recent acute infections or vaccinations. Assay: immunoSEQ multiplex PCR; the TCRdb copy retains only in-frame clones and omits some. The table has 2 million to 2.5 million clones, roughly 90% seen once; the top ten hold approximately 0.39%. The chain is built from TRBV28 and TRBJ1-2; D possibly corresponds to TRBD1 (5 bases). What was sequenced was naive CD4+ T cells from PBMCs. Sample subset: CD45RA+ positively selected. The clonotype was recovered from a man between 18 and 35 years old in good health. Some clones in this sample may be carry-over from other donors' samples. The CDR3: CASSLYVGGGYGYTF. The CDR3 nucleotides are TGTGCCAGCAGTTTATATGTGGGGGGTGGCTATGGCTACACCTTC.